This T cell receptor beta chain was sequenced during a study of vaccination effects on CD4 cells after COVID-19. Overall study: Post-vaccine specimens arrived a median 72 days past the second dose.

Viral peptide pool expansion of antigen-specific CD4+ T cells preceded sequencing in the ViraFEST assay. Culturing for more than eight days preceded CD4+ T cell isolation. PCR-confirmed SARS-CoV-2 infection occurred in the person between March and December 2020. Participants were given two doses of BNT162b2 or mRNA-1273 vaccine. The CDR3 runs 14 residues. V lost 4 bases to trimming and J lost 2 bases, with 12 bases between them. The germline CDR1 and CDR2 sequences are SNHLY and FYNNEI. Points on this clone: The antigen is undetermined.

Assay used: immunoSEQ multiplex PCR; TCRdb lists only in-frame clones, some missing. The sample holds roughly 15,000 clones; around 80% are singletons and the top ten take 17%. The chain couples TRBV2 to TRBJ2-7, with D possibly TRBD1 on 6 matching bases. The sample in question was CD4+ T cells from PBMCs cultured with SARS-CoV-2 spike peptides, obtained after COVID-19 vaccination. The clonotype originates from a human donor who had a prior SARS-CoV-2 infection. The CDR3: CASSAGQFTYEQYF. The CDR3 bases are TGTGCCAGCAGTGCTGGACAGTTCACCTACGAGCAGTACTTC.